The source of this T cell receptor (beta chain) is a study of Ad26.COV2.S vaccination and SARS-CoV-2 variants. Study information: Each vaccinee took Ad26.COV2.S intramuscularly, once or twice 56 days apart.

Here immunoSEQ multiplex PCR was the method, and the copy in TCRdb shows in-frame clones only, minus some. The sample consists of about 410,000 clones, 80% to 95% of them appearing once. Trimming took off 2 bases at V and 0 bases at J, with 8 bases between the two ends. The CDR3 runs 14 residues. In germline, CDR1 is SGHRS, CDR2 YFSETQ. Treatment reported: approximately 18 received Ad26.COV2.S at low or high dose, single or two shots; roughly five received placebo; per-sample allocation not given. Specimen acquisition occurred on day 63 following the initial vaccine or placebo injection. As its vector, the vaccine had Ad26, which expressed Wuhan-strain SARS-CoV-2 spike.

The material sequenced was peripheral blood, taken in a trial of Ad26.COV2.S vaccine versus placebo. The sequence was obtained from a person between 18 and 65 years old who received the Ad26.COV2.S COVID-19 vaccine or a placebo. This sequence joins TRBV5-1 and TRBJ1-2; D possibly corresponds to TRBD1 (6 bases). The CDR3 sequence is CASSFGQSNYGYTF. DNA of the CDR3: TGCGCCAGCAGCTTCGGACAGTCTAACTATGGCTACACCTTC.